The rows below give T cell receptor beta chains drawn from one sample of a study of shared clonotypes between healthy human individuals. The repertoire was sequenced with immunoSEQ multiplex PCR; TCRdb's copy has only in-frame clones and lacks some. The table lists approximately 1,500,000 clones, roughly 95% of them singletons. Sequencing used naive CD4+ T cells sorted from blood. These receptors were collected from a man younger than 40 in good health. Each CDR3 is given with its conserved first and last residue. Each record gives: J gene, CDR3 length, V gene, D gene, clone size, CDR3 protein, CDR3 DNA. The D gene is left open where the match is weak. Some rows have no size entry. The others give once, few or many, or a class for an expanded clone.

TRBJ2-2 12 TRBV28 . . CASKGNTGELFF TGTGCCAGCAAAGGGAACACCGGGGAGCTGTTTTTT
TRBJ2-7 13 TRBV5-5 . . CASSGGQAYEQYF TGTGCCAGCAGCGGGGGACAAGCTTACGAGCAGTACTTC
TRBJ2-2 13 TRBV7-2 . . CASSLLNTGELFF TGTGCCAGCAGCTTGCTAAACACCGGGGAGCTGTTTTTT
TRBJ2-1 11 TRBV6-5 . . CASRALGVQFF TGTGCCAGCAGGGCCCTGGGGGTGCAGTTCTTC
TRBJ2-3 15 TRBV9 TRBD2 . CASSPSPTSGDTQYF TGTGCCAGCAGCCCCTCCCCCACTAGCGGAGATACGCAGTATTTT
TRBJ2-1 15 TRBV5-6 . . CASSLVGYPQNEQFF TGTGCCAGCAGCTTGGTCGGGTACCCCCAGAATGAGCAGTTCTTC
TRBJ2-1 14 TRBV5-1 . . CASRWTAKFNEQFF TGCGCCAGCCGGTGGACAGCCAAATTCAATGAGCAGTTCTTC
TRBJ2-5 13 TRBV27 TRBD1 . CASRLTGVETQYF TGTGCCAGCCGATTGACAGGGGTTGAGACCCAGTACTTC
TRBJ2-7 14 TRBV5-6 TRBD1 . CASRRQGETYEQYF TGTGCCAGCAGGCGACAGGGGGAGACCTACGAGCAGTACTTC
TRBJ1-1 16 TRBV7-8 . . CASSSEGWVMNTEAFF TGTGCCAGCAGCTCCGAAGGGTGGGTGATGAACACTGAAGCTTTCTTT
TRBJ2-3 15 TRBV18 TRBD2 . CASSPTSGRKDTQYF TGTGCCAGCTCACCCACTAGCGGGAGAAAGGATACGCAGTATTTT
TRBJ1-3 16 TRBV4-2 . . CASSQDAAEAADTIYF TGTGCCAGCAGCCAAGATGCGGCCGAGGCTGCAGACACCATATATTTT
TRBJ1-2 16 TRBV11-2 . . CASSLAPWGPNYGYTF TGTGCCAGCAGCTTAGCCCCCTGGGGGCCCAACTATGGCTACACCTTC
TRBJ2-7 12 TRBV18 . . CASSTGNYEQYF TGTGCCAGCTCAACAGGGAACTACGAGCAGTACTTC
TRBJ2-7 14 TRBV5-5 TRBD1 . CASSKRDRPYEQYF TGTGCCAGCAGCAAGAGGGACAGACCCTACGAGCAGTACTTC
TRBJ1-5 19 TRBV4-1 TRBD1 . CASSPRYMGQPTNNQPQHF TGCGCCAGCAGCCCCCGTTATATGGGACAGCCAACAAACAATCAGCCCCAGCATTTT
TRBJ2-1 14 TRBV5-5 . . CASSLARRDNEQFF TGTGCCAGCAGCTTGGCCAGAAGGGACAATGAGCAGTTCTTC
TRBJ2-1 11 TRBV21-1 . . CASREPNEQFF TGTGCCAGCAGGGAACCGAATGAGCAGTTCTTC
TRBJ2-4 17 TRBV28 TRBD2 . CASSLRLAGLAKNIQYF TGTGCCAGCAGTTTAAGACTAGCGGGACTAGCCAAAAACATTCAGTACTTC
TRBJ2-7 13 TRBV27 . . CASGGAGVYEQYF TGTGCCAGCGGGGGGGCGGGAGTCTACGAGCAGTACTTC
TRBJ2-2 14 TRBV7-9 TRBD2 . CASSKRDLAGELFF TGTGCCAGCAGCAAGCGGGATCTTGCCGGGGAGCTGTTTTTT
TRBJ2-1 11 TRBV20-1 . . CSARDRGEQFF TGCAGTGCTAGAGATCGGGGGGAGCAGTTCTTC
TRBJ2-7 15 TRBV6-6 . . CASSYSGSSAGEQYF TGTGCCAGCAGTTACTCGGGCTCTTCAGCCGGCGAGCAGTACTTC
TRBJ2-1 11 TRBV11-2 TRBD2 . CASSGGDEQFF TGTGCCAGCAGCGGGGGGGATGAGCAGTTCTTC
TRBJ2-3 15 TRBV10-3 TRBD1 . CAISAGTVPTDTQYF TGTGCCATCAGTGCCGGGACAGTACCCACAGATACGCAGTATTTT
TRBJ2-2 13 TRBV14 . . CASSLREAGELFF TGTGCCAGCAGCCTAAGGGAGGCCGGGGAGCTGTTTTTT
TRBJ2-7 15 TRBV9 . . CASSPAVNRIYEQYF TGTGCCAGCAGCCCGGCGGTGAACCGGATCTACGAGCAGTACTTC
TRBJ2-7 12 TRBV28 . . CASFSLHYEQYF TGTGCCAGCTTTTCCCTCCACTACGAGCAGTACTTC
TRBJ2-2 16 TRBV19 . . CASSIVSGVNTGELFF TGTGCCAGTAGTATTGTGTCAGGGGTGAACACCGGGGAGCTGTTTTTT
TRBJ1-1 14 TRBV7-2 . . CASSRTIMNTEAFF TGTGCCAGCAGCCGGACGATCATGAACACTGAAGCTTTCTTT
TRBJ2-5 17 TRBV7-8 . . CASNLPGTPSVRETQYF TGTGCCAGCAACTTACCCGGGACACCCTCTGTAAGAGAGACCCAGTACTTC
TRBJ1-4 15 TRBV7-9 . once CASRKDQGRSEKLFF TGTGCCAGCAGGAAGGATCAGGGGCGATCCGAAAAACTGTTTTTT
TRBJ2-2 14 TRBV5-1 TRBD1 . CASRQGAPTGELFF TGCGCCAGCCGTCAGGGGGCGCCAACCGGGGAGCTGTTTTTT
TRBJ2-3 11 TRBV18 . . CASSGRDTQYF TGTGCCAGCTCAGGGAGGGATACGCAGTATTTT
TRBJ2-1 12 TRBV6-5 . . CASRDGGREQFF TGTGCCAGCAGGGATGGGGGGCGGGAGCAGTTCTTC
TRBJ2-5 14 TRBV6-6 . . CASSYGRNQETQYF TGTGCCAGCAGTTACGGCAGGAACCAAGAGACCCAGTACTTC
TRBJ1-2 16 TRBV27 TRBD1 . CASSSSNRGTSYGYTF TGTGCCAGCAGTTCCTCGAACAGGGGAACCTCCTATGGCTACACCTTC
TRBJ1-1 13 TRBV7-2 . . CASSDGPSGNSFF TGTGCCAGCAGCGACGGGCCATCCGGGAATAGCTTCTTT
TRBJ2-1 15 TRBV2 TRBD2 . CASSPTGLAGGEQFF TGTGCCAGCAGCCCGACGGGACTAGCGGGAGGCGAGCAGTTCTTC
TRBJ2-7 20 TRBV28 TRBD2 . CASALESGTSGSRDSYEQYF TGTGCCAGCGCCTTAGAGAGCGGGACTAGCGGGAGCAGAGATTCCTACGAGCAGTACTTC
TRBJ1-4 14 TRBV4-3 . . CASSQDLTGEKLFF TGCGCCAGCAGCCAAGACCTAACAGGGGAAAAACTGTTTTTT
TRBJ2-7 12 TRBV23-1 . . CASSQGGYEQYF TGCGCCAGCAGTCAAGGGGGCTACGAGCAGTACTTC
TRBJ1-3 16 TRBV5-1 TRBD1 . CASSLDDRGGGNTIYF TGCGCCAGCAGCTTGGATGACAGGGGAGGTGGAAACACCATATATTTT
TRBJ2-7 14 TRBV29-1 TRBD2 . CSGGTSGKMDEQYF TGCAGCGGCGGGACTAGCGGGAAGATGGACGAGCAGTACTTC
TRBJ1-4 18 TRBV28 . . CASSPTGLRGRTNEKLFF TGTGCCAGCAGTCCCACAGGCCTGAGAGGTCGGACTAATGAAAAACTGTTTTTT
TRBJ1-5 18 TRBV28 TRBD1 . CASSLSSGQLYSNQPQHF TGTGCCAGCAGTTTATCATCGGGACAGTTATATAGCAATCAGCCCCAGCATTTT